These 29 T cell receptor beta chains originate from one sample sequenced in a study of control samples from healthy donors and cancer patients. Generated by immunoSEQ multiplex PCR, the TCRdb table keeps only in-frame clones and is missing some. The sample records about 80,000 clones, around 80% being singletons. Sequenced material: PBMCs. These TCRs come from a man in his sixties with head and neck cancer.

The chain combines TRBV6-5 with TRBJ1-6; D call uncertain. Between the trimmed V and J ends, which lost 0 bases and 5 bases, there was a span of 11 bases. Per germline, CDR1 MNHEY and CDR2 SVGAGI. The CDR3 spans 16 residues. CDR3 in amino acids: CASSYSIALNNSPLHF. CDR3 coding DNA: TGTGCCAGCAGTTACTCGATAGCACTGAATAATTCACCCCTCCACTTT.

The V and J genes are TRBV28 and TRBJ2-1; possible D gene TRBD1, 5 bases. Trimming took off 2 bases at V and 7 bases at J, with 9 bases between the two ends. The CDR3 consists of 13 residues. The V gene's germline CDR1 is MDHEN and CDR2 SYDVKM. CDR3 protein: CASSLDSVNEQFF. The CDR3 nucleotides read TGTGCCAGCAGTTTAGACAGCGTAAATGAGCAGTTCTTC.

The chain employs TRBV10-3 and TRBJ2-5, with D maybe TRBD1 (5 bases). V lost 7 bases and J lost 6, with 15 bases in between. The CDR3 has 13 residues. CDR1 and CDR2 (germline): ENHRY, SYGVKD. CDR3 residues: CAITSGYEKTQYF. The DNA for the CDR3 is TGTGCCATCACGTCAGGGTACGAAAAGACCCAGTACTTC.

The chain employs TRBV7-2 and TRBJ1-1; D might be TRBD1 (5 bases). Germline lookup yields CDR1 SGHTA and CDR2 FQGNSA. This CDR3 contains 12 residues. V was cut by 4 bases and J by 11 bases, with 14 bases left in between. CDR3 residues: CASSSEGPPAFF. The CDR3 bases are TGTGCCAGCAGCTCCGAGGGACCCCCGGCTTTCTTT. The full variable domain, with the rest looked up from reference TRBV7-2 and TRBJ1-1, is GAGVSQSPSNKVTEKGKDVELRCDPISGHTALYWYRQSLGQGLEFLIYFQGNSAPDKSGLPSDRFSAERTGGSVSTLTIQRTQQEDSAVYLCASSSEGPPAFFGQGTRLTVV.

This sequence joins TRBV3-1 (or the pseudogene TRBV3-2) and TRBJ2-5, with D uncertain. CDR1 and CDR2 from the germline V gene are LGHDT and YNNKEL (reference sequence). The CDR3 totals 11 residues. V was cut by 4 bases and J by 4 bases, with 4 bases left in between. The CDR3 protein is CASSLRETQYF. DNA for the CDR3: TGTGCCAGCAGCCTCAGAGAGACCCAGTACTTC.

The CDR3 coding sequence is TGTGCCAGCAGTCCATACTCTCTAGCGGGAGAGCAGTTCTTC. Protein sequence: CASSPYSLAGEQFF. The V and J genes are TRBV28 and TRBJ2-1; 9 bases match TRBD2. The length of the CDR3 is 14 residues. Germline CDR1 and CDR2: MDHEN and SYDVKM. Germline trimming cut 5 bases from V and 10 bases from J; bases unmatched to any gene: 9.

The rearrangement links TRBV11-2 to TRBJ2-1; 10 bases fit TRBD2. The CDR3 has 18 residues. V lost 2 bases and J lost 8; bases outside the gene matches: 15. CDR1 is SGHAT and CDR2 is FQNNGV in the germline V gene. The CDR3 region is CASSLPFPAGLATDEQFF. In DNA form, the CDR3 reads TGTGCCAGCAGCTTACCTTTTCCCGCGGGACTAGCGACGGATGAGCAGTTCTTC.

This clone was observed a handful of times. The chain uses TRBV3-1 (or the pseudogene TRBV3-2) and TRBJ2-5, with D possibly being TRBD2 (6 bases). The CDR3 covers 13 residues. Germline V gene sequence: CDR1 LGHDT, CDR2 YNNKEL (reference sequence). V was pared by 10 bases and J by 10 bases, with 22 bases between. CDR3 protein: CATTPDWQGGQYF. The CDR3 bases are TGTGCCACCACTCCTGACTGGCAGGGAGGCCAGTACTTC.

The sample holds one count of this clone. This chain joins TRBV5-1 and TRBJ2-7; 7 positions agree with TRBD2. This CDR3 spans 16 amino acids. Germline V lookup: CDR1 SGHRS, CDR2 YFSETQ. Trimming took 4 bases from V and 1 from J; bases not matched to a gene: 11. This chain's CDR3 is CASSADYRDYSYEQYF. The CDR3 DNA reads as TGCGCCAGCAGCGCGGACTACCGGGACTATTCCTACGAGCAGTACTTC.

This clone was found once. The rearrangement uses TRBV6-6 and TRBJ1-1, with TRBD1 matching over 9 bases. Losses at the gene ends were 2 bases for V and 1 base for J; bases not matched to a gene: 5. This CDR3 region has 16 residues. Germline CDR1 and CDR2: MNHNY and SVGAGI (reference sequence). Here the CDR3 DNA reads TGTGCCAGCAGTTACGGACAGGGGTCTTGGAACACTGAAGCTTTCTTT. This translates into CASSYGQGSWNTEAFF.

This chain uses TRBV6-1 with TRBJ2-3, with D tentatively TRBD1 or TRBD2 (7 bases each). V was cut by 2 bases and J by 3 bases, with 12 bases left in between. The germline CDR1 and CDR2 sequences are MNHNS and SASEGT. This CDR3 is 15 amino acids long. The CDR3: CASSEIRGGTDTQYF. CDR3 DNA sequence: TGTGCCAGCAGTGAAATCAGGGGGGGAACAGATACGCAGTATTTT.

The chain is built from TRBV5-1 and TRBJ2-3; a possible D gene is TRBD2 (6 bases). Trimming left V 0 bases short and J 0 bases short, with 14 bases between. CDR1 is SGHRS, CDR2 YFSETQ, per germline. The CDR3 has 17 amino acids. CDR3: CASSLGGVGTSTDTQYF. DNA for the CDR3: TGCGCCAGCAGCTTGGGCGGGGTAGGAACAAGCACAGATACGCAGTATTTT.

V usage is TRBV5-1 and J usage is TRBJ2-2; no reliable D call. V was shortened by 4 bases and J by 8 bases, with 12 bases between the two germline ends. CDR3 length: 13 amino acids. The V gene's germline CDR1 is SGHRS and CDR2 YFSETQ. For the CDR3, the DNA is TGCGCCAGCAGCATGACCGGAGAAGGGGAGCTGTTTTTT. Protein sequence: CASSMTGEGELFF.

This chain connects TRBV7-9 to TRBJ2-2; 7 positions agree with TRBD1. Germline trimming cut 5 bases from V and 5 bases from J; bases unmatched to any gene: 17. CDR1 and CDR2 (germline): SEHNR, FQNEAQ (reference sequence). The CDR3 is 18 residues long. CDR3 protein: CASSTDRVLLPRTGELFF. The CDR3 nucleotides read TGTGCCAGCAGCACCGACAGGGTACTGCTCCCGAGGACCGGGGAGCTGTTTTTT.

This clone has only a few counts. The chain uses TRBV30 and TRBJ1-3, with no clear D. Per the germline V gene, CDR1 is GTSNPN and CDR2 is SVGIG (reference sequence). The CDR3 contains 12 residues. V shed 2 bases and J shed 4 bases, with 6 bases lying between them. CDR3 amino acids: CAWSFRGNTIYF. CDR3 sequence (DNA): TGTGCCTGGAGTTTCCGGGGAAACACCATATATTTT.

In this sample, this clone turned up once. The chain is built from TRBV5-1 and TRBJ2-3; D is unresolved. Germline V gives CDR1 SGHRS, CDR2 YFSETQ. Between the trimmed V and J ends, which lost 0 bases and 5 bases, there was a span of 13 bases. The CDR3 contains 15 residues. The CDR3 loop is CASSLERAWGDTQYF. The CDR3 nucleotides read TGCGCCAGCAGCTTGGAAAGGGCGTGGGGAGATACGCAGTATTTT.

The chain joins TRBV5-1 to TRBJ2-7; TRBD2 matches 7 bases. The ends lost 0 bases at V and 2 bases at J; junction bases unmatched: 2. The CDR3 spans 14 residues. CDR1 and CDR2 from the germline V gene are SGHRS and YFSETQ. The CDR3 protein is CASSLASGPYEQYF. CDR3 sequence (DNA): TGCGCCAGCAGCTTGGCTAGCGGCCCCTACGAGCAGTACTTC.

CDR3 sequence reads: CASSSYPAGETPGELFF. Written as DNA, the CDR3 is TGTGCCAGCAGCTCCTATCCGGCGGGAGAGACACCCGGGGAGCTGTTTTTT. The V call is TRBV7-9, the J call TRBJ2-2; TRBD2 agrees at 7 bases. The CDR3 extends over 17 amino acids. The junction had 14 bases not matched to a gene; V was cut back by 4 bases and J by 6 bases. Germline loops: CDR1 SEHNR, CDR2 FQNEAQ (reference sequence).

The V gene is TRBV7-9, the J gene TRBJ2-7, with D uncertain. CDR1 and CDR2 (germline): SEHNR, FQNEAQ (reference sequence). This CDR3 contains 12 residues. The CDR3 reads CASSQGRGPSIV. The DNA of the CDR3 is TGTGCCAGCAGCCAAGGGCGCGGCCCCTCCATCGTC.

V usage is TRBV10-3 and J usage is TRBJ2-1; 7 bases are a match to TRBD2. The V gene end was trimmed by 6 bases and the J gene end by 3 bases; junction bases not matched to a gene: 8. The CDR3 is 15 residues long. CDR1 and CDR2 from the germline V gene are ENHRY and SYGVKD. CDR3 protein: CAISIGLESYNEQFF. In DNA form, the CDR3 reads TGTGCCATCAGCATTGGACTAGAGAGCTACAATGAGCAGTTCTTC.

Remarks on this clone: Other nucleotide sequences in the sample specify the same CDR3. The V call is TRBV7-2, the J call TRBJ1-2, with 11 bases matching TRBD1. Germline V gene lookup returns CDR1 SGHTA and CDR2 FQGNSA. The trim removed 1 base at V and 7 bases at J, leaving 2 bases unmatched. CDR3 length: 14 amino acids. CDR3 in DNA: TGTGCCAGCAGCTTAGGGGGACAGGGGGGTGGCTACACCTTC. It encodes CASSLGGQGGGYTF.

This rearrangement joins TRBV19 to TRBJ2-2; 7 positions match TRBD2. The CDR3 contains 14 residues. Germline CDR1 LNHDA, CDR2 SQIVND (reference sequence). After removal of 8 bases from V and 1 base from J, the junction contained 4 bases not matched to a gene. This CDR3 is CASSLAVNTGELFF. In nucleotides, the CDR3 is TGTGCCAGTTCTCTAGCGGTGAACACCGGGGAGCTGTTTTTT.

This clone was recorded a few times. Other DNA sequences in this specimen translate into the identical CDR3. This chain's CDR3 is CASSPPGQQETQYF. CDR3 DNA sequence: TGTGCCAGCTCACCACCAGGACAGCAAGAGACCCAGTACTTC. The gene calls are TRBV18 and TRBJ2-5; perhaps TRBD1 as D (6 bases). CDR1 and CDR2 from the germline V gene are KGHSH and LQKENI. With 0 bases removed from V and 2 bases from J, the gap between germline ends came to 7 bases. The CDR3 is 14 amino acids.

This sequence joins TRBV11-2 and TRBJ2-4; perhaps D is TRBD1 or TRBD2 (6 bases each). V shed 6 bases and J shed 3 bases, with 33 bases lying between them. Germline lookup yields CDR1 SGHAT and CDR2 FQNNGV. This CDR3 is 21 amino acids long. The CDR3 bases are TGTGCCAGCAGTTCGTTAGCTGCCTACTCTTACGGGGGCCTACACAAAAACATTCAGTACTTC. This codes for CASSSLAAYSYGGLHKNIQYF.

The CDR3: CASSLEGGDYQPQHF. The CDR3, as DNA: TGTGCCAGCAGCTTAGAGGGAGGGGACTATCAGCCCCAGCATTTT. The V and J genes are TRBV7-8 and TRBJ1-5; D is possibly TRBD1 (5 bases). CDR1 and CDR2 from the germline V gene are SGHVS and FQNEAQ. Trimming left V 1 base short and J 5 bases short, with 12 bases between. This CDR3 spans 15 amino acids.

The chain uses TRBV7-9 and TRBJ1-1; possibly TRBD1 for D (6 bases). Germline CDR1 is SEHNR and CDR2 is FQNEAQ (reference sequence). Trimming took off 3 bases at V and 0 bases at J, with 8 bases between the two ends. This CDR3 is built from 14 residues. CDR3 region: CASSLGGLNTEAFF. The CDR3 DNA follows: TGTGCCAGCAGCTTGGGGGGCCTGAACACTGAAGCTTTCTTT.

CDR3 region: CASSYLRQQYF. Here the CDR3 DNA reads TGTGCCAGCAGTTACCTCAGACAGCAGTACTTC. This sequence joins TRBV12-3 or TRBV12-4 and TRBJ2-7; D gene unclear. The CDR3 spans 11 residues. V lost 4 bases to trimming and J lost 8 bases, with 9 bases between them.

The gene calls are TRBV18 and TRBJ2-5; D is uncertain. The V and J ends lost 0 bases and 5 bases respectively, with 7 bases between them. There are 13 residues in the CDR3. The germline V gene has CDR1 KGHSH and CDR2 LQKENI. The CDR3 loop reads CASSPPSSETQYF. CDR3 DNA: TGTGCCAGCTCACCACCCAGTTCTGAGACCCAGTACTTC.

The V gene is TRBV9, the J gene TRBJ2-1; D possibly corresponds to TRBD1 (6 bases). Germline V gene sequence: CDR1 SGDLS, CDR2 YYNGEE. This CDR3 has 18 amino acids. The V gene lost 0 bases and the J gene lost 0 bases, with 16 bases spanning the gap. CDR3 coding DNA: TGTGCCAGCAGCGTAGCCCTACTCAGGACAGCCTCCTACAATGAGCAGTTCTTC. It is translated as CASSVALLRTASYNEQFF.